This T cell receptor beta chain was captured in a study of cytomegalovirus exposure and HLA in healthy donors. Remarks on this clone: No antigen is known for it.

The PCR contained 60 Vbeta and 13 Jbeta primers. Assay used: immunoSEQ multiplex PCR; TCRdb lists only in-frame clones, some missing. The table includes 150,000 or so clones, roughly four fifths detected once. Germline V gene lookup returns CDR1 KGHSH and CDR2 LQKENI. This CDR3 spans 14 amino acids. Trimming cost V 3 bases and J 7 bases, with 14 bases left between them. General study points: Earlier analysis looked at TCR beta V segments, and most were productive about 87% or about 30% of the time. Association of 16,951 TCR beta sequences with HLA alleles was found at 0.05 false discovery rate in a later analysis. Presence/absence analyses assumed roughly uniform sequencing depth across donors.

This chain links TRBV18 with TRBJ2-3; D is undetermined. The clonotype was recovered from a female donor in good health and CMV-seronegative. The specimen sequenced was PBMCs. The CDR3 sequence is CASSPPPQHYTQYF. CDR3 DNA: TGTGCCAGCTCACCGCCCCCCCAACATTATACGCAGTATTTT.